This T cell receptor beta chain was sequenced for a study of T cells after yellow fever vaccination. Notes on the study in general: Clonotypes found in both CD4 and CD8 compartments made up a small share. Booster sampling recovered most clones from primary vaccination (nearly 98% CD4, approximately 90% CD8). FACS-sorted repertoires might harbor abundant contaminating clonotypes from the bulk population. The secondary response peaked faster, at day 5 versus 15, but was weaker.

This clonotype was detected many times. Its target is unknown. This CDR3 has 16 residues. V lost 2 bases and J 0 bases, leaving 13 bases between the germline ends. Per the germline V gene, CDR1 is SEHNR and CDR2 is FQNEAQ (reference sequence). MiXCR, applied by TCRdb to the 5' RACE reads, yields one record per CDR3 protein. The sample has over 300,000 distinct CDR3 sequences, roughly 4% seen once. The origin of this receptor is a man between 18 and 35 years old who received the YFV17D yellow fever vaccine. The chain is built from TRBV7-9 and TRBJ1-1, with a tentative D call TRBD1 (6 bases). Material: PBMCs, obtained on the day of the yellow fever booster vaccination. The CDR3 DNA reads as TGTGCCAGCAGCTTATTTCGGGGGCTCATGAACACTGAAGCTTTCTTT. This sequence encodes CASSLFRGLMNTEAFF. The whole variable domain, filled in from reference TRBV7-9 and TRBJ1-1, reads DTGVSQNPRHKITKRGQNVTFRCDPISEHNRLYWYRQTLGQGPEFLTYFQNEAQLEKSRLLSDRFSAERPKGSFSTLEIQRTEQGDSAMYLCASSLFRGLMNTEAFFGQGTRLTVV.